This T cell receptor beta chain stems from a study of T cells after somatic rescue of genetic block. Assay: immunoSEQ multiplex PCR; the TCRdb copy retains only in-frame clones and omits some. The sample contains around 52,000 clones, about 96% of which appear only once. The clonotype was recovered from a child in the first two years of life. The sequenced sample consisted of peripheral blood mononuclear cells (PBMCs).

CDR3 sequence: CASSFGRAYNEQFF. In DNA form, the CDR3 reads TGTGCCAGCAGTTTCGGGAGGGCCTACAATGAGCAGTTCTTC. The chain joins TRBV27 to TRBJ2-1; 8 bases fit TRBD2. J gave up 2 bases and V 3 bases, and 0 bases lay outside the gene matches. Germline-derived CDR1 and CDR2 are MNHEY and SMNVEV (reference sequence). The CDR3 loop spans 14 amino acids.